The entry below describes one TCR beta chain. The entry originates in a study of blood T cell repertoires in COVID-19. About the study: From the United States, Italy and Spain came samples of acute and convalescent COVID-19. From T cells, B-cell-depleted T cells, or PBMCs came the material, which was cDNA or gDNA.

With 6 bases removed from V and 1 base from J, the gap between germline ends came to 13 bases. The germline V gene encodes CDR1 LNHDA and CDR2 SQIVND (reference sequence). CDR3 length equals 15 residues. Methods used by the authors: By means of reference gene primer amplification, nucleated cell counts were estimated. The assay was immunoSEQ multiplex PCR, and TCRdb's table has in-frame clones only and misses some. The V and J calls and clone size are taken from that table; D and trimming were inferred from the DNA. The sample consists of 96,000 or so clones, roughly 90% of them appearing once. The source is a man in his 60s with acute or convalescent COVID-19. The chain combines TRBV19 with TRBJ1-5; no firm D call. The sequenced sample consisted of peripheral blood. CDR3: CASRLGWRSNQPQHF. The CDR3 coding sequence is TGTGCCAGTAGGCTAGGTTGGCGCAGCAATCAGCCCCAGCATTTT.